This is a list of T cell receptor beta chains from one sample in a study of T and B cells in COVID-19 patients. Each CDR3 protein is one row after TCRdb ran MiXCR on the multiplex PCR reads. Seen here are approximately 5,800 distinct CDR3 sequences, over 25% observed once, and the top ten hold more than 9%. Material: blood. The receptors were sampled from a human donor with active COVID-19. CDR3s include the opening cysteine and the closing phenylalanine or tryptophan. The D gene is left open where the match is weak. Rows give clone size only sometimes, using once, few, many, or a class for an expanded clone.

.	14	TRBV7-2	TRBD1	CASSFRQGENEQFF
medium-sized	17	TRBV13	.	CASSLEGPGGPGNTIYF
medium-sized	14	TRBV6-1	TRBD2	CASSAVAGVETQYF
medium-sized	15	TRBV5-6	TRBD1	CASSSEGQGFHEQYF
.	15	TRBV5-1	.	CASSLGHGYNQPQHF
medium-sized	13	TRBV6-5	.	CASSYNVGNTIYF
.	16	TRBV11-1	.	CASSPLSGPVDTEAFF
.	16	TRBV5-1	TRBD2	CASSLGSGGGTDTQYF
.	16	TRBV4-3	.	CASSQDGGRPTDTQYF
medium-sized	19	TRBV18	TRBD1	CASSPLGPRGNSGANVLTF
.	15	TRBV24-1	TRBD1	CATSDPGTGDEKLFF
medium-sized	14	TRBV18	.	CASSDQGPPNEQFF
medium-sized	16	TRBV19	TRBD2	CASSMGLAGYTGELFF
medium-sized	14	TRBV6-6	TRBD1	CASRGQDLGETQYF
medium-sized	13	TRBV30	TRBD1	CACRGQTVYGYTF
medium-sized	13	TRBV19	.	CASSITADTEAFF
.	17	TRBV7-2	.	CASSLDWGAANDYGYTF
.	17	TRBV6-2/TRBV6-3	.	CASSRKITGLSNQPQHF
.	15	TRBV11-1	.	CASSLAIGGYTEAFF
.	12	TRBV5-8	.	CASRRLGETQYF
.	17	TRBV4-2	.	CASSQEFTSSGANVLTF
.	15	TRBV7-2	TRBD2	CASSLGGSGAGELFF
few	13	TRBV20-1	.	CSARVVGRDTQYF
.	13	TRBV7-6	TRBD1	CASSLTGVETQYF
medium-sized	15	TRBV27	.	CASSLSRTRSYEQYF
.	16	TRBV7-2	TRBD1	CASSLGQGSPNQPQHF
medium-sized	13	TRBV19	.	CASSGTLNTEAFF
few	17	TRBV24-1	TRBD1	CATSEHGTGRSTDTQYF
medium-sized	14	TRBV19	TRBD1	CASSISPTGATQYF
.	15	TRBV20-1	.	CSASTGTTDNYGYTF
.	17	TRBV5-4	TRBD1	CASSFVWTGGGINEQFF
.	14	TRBV7-9	.	CASSQDVADQPQHF
few	11	TRBV11-2	.	CASSLFDTQYF
few	15	TRBV7-2	.	CASSFDKEGTDTQYF
medium-sized	17	TRBV5-4	TRBD2	CASSLYSSGGSQETQYF
medium-sized	14	TRBV29-1	.	CSGKPSGGRETQYF
few	15	TRBV5-1	.	CASSLTGAAVNEQFF
medium-sized	15	TRBV19	.	CASNPRTVVNQPQHF
.	14	TRBV20-1	.	CSAKFEGPTYEQYF
medium-sized	13	TRBV19	TRBD1	CASSGTGGNEQFF
medium-sized	15	TRBV15	.	CATSRDRAEGYGYTF
medium-sized	16	TRBV5-4	.	CASSLGRKSPLYGYTF